These 30 T cell receptor beta chains originate from one sample sequenced in a study of T cell repertoires in cytomegalovirus infection. TCRdb re-derived calls from the reads in MiXCR, one entry per CDR3 protein. Of 150,000 to 200,000 distinct CDR3 sequences listed, under 15% are singletons. Sequences were obtained from PBMCs. All receptors come from a human donor in good health (CMV status not recorded). Some clones in this sample may be carry-over from other donors' samples.

This clonotype has ten or more counts. J is TRBJ2-1 and V is TRBV7-8; possible D gene TRBD1, 6 bases. Germline assignment: CDR1 SGHVS and CDR2 FQNEAQ. V gave up 3 bases and J gave up 6 bases, with 15 bases separating them. This CDR3 has 15 amino acids. For the CDR3, the DNA is TGTGCCAGCAGCTTGGGGGCGGCGGGCCTCAATGAGCAGTTCTTC. Its translation: CASSLGAAGLNEQFF.

This clonotype was recorded many times. The V call is TRBV11-3, the J call TRBJ2-3; D unclear. CDR3 size: 12 residues. With 4 bases removed from V and 4 bases from J, the gap between germline ends came to 6 bases. The germline CDR1 and CDR2 sequences are SGHNT and YENEEA. The CDR3 sequence: CASSSRSDTQYF. CDR3 nucleotides: TGTGCCAGCAGCTCCAGGTCAGATACGCAGTATTTT.

This clonotype was found many times. The rearrangement links TRBV7-2 to TRBJ2-5; D is undetermined. This CDR3 spans 15 amino acids. Per germline, CDR1 SGHTA and CDR2 FQGNSA. The germline V and J ends were trimmed by 0 bases and 5 bases, with 13 bases remaining between them. CDR3 loop: CASSLALDVRETQYF. CDR3 sequence (DNA): TGTGCCAGCAGCTTAGCCCTAGACGTTCGGGAGACCCAGTACTTC.

This clonotype was seen more than once but under ten times. This chain joins TRBV20-1 and TRBJ1-4; TRBD1 agrees at 9 bases. Germline assignment: CDR1 DFQATT and CDR2 SNEGSKA (reference sequence). V was clipped by 6 bases and J by 7 bases; unmatched bases: 6. The CDR3 is made up of 13 amino acids. In DNA form, the CDR3 reads TGCAGTGCGAGGGACAGGGTGGCTGAAAAACTGTTTTTT. Translation: CSARDRVAEKLFF.

Ten or more counts support this clonotype. V and J are TRBV7-9 and TRBJ1-1; D unclear. The V and J ends lost 8 bases and 1 base respectively, with 8 bases between them. This CDR3 is built from 12 residues. Germline assignment: CDR1 SEHNR and CDR2 FQNEAQ (reference sequence). CDR3 residues: CASAKGNTEAFF. The CDR3 DNA sequence: TGTGCCAGCGCCAAGGGGAACACTGAAGCTTTCTTT.

A few counts support this clonotype. The V call is TRBV5-1, the J call TRBJ2-7; 7 positions agree with TRBD1. The V gene's germline CDR1 is SGHRS and CDR2 YFSETQ. CDR3 length equals 15 residues. The trim removed 4 bases at V and 6 bases at J, leaving 13 bases unmatched. CDR3 nucleotide sequence: TGCGCCAGCAGCCAGATTACAGGGGTCTCTTCCGAGCAGTACTTC. Translating it yields CASSQITGVSSEQYF.

This chain connects TRBV29-1 to TRBJ1-1, with no clear D. The CDR3 has 13 amino acids. Germline values: CDR1 SQVTM, CDR2 ANQGSEA. Deletions cut 6 bases from V and 1 base from J, with 12 bases between. CDR3 residues: CSVRRVENTEAFF. The CDR3 DNA reads as TGCAGCGTAAGGAGGGTCGAGAACACTGAAGCTTTCTTT.

As DNA, the CDR3 is TGCAGTGCCAGACAGGGGGCCTTGAACACCGGGGAGCTGTTTTTT. Its translation is CSARQGALNTGELFF. The chain is built from TRBV20-1 and TRBJ2-2, with 10 bases fitting TRBD1. The CDR3 totals 15 residues. With 6 bases clipped from V and 1 base from J, the junction kept 5 bases outside the gene matches. Germline V gene lookup returns CDR1 DFQATT and CDR2 SNEGSKA (reference sequence).

V gene TRBV6-5 combines with J gene TRBJ1-2; D might be TRBD1 (5 bases). Trimming took off 3 bases at V and 3 bases at J, with 8 bases between the two ends. This CDR3 spans 13 amino acids. Germline lookup yields CDR1 MNHEY and CDR2 SVGAGI. The CDR3 sequence is CASSYGTDYGYTF. In DNA, the CDR3 is TGTGCCAGCAGTTATGGGACGGACTATGGCTACACCTTC.

This clonotype was seen a handful of times. This chain joins TRBV14 and TRBJ1-1, with a tentative D call TRBD1 (6 bases). Germline V gives CDR1 SGHDN, CDR2 FVKESK. CDR3 length equals 16 residues. The V and J ends lost 1 base and 5 bases respectively, with 17 bases between them. The CDR3 protein is CASSQGDRPGGTEAFF. The CDR3 bases are TGTGCCAGCAGCCAAGGAGACAGGCCCGGTGGGACTGAAGCTTTCTTT.

The chain uses TRBV20-1 and TRBJ2-7; 9 bases match TRBD1. Germline V gene data show CDR1 as DFQATT and CDR2 as SNEGSKA (reference sequence). The CDR3 contains 15 residues. Trimming at V came to 0 bases and at J to 3 bases, leaving 6 bases not matched to a gene. The CDR3 region is CSARDHRGQFYEQYF. The CDR3 bases are TGCAGTGCTAGAGACCACAGGGGGCAGTTCTACGAGCAGTACTTC.

The chain recombines TRBV7-8 with TRBJ1-2, with 8 bases lining up with TRBD1. V gave up 5 bases and J gave up 7 bases; unmatched junction bases: 15. Looked up from germline, CDR1 is SGHVS and CDR2 is FQNEAQ. The CDR3 length is 16 residues. The CDR3 DNA reads TGTGCCAGCAGCCTACCTTCCCTCGCAGGGGGCGGTGGCTACACCTTC. Amino acids: CASSLPSLAGGGGYTF.

This clonotype was found many times. This sequence joins TRBV7-8 and TRBJ2-2, with D perhaps matching TRBD1 (5 bases). V lost 5 bases and J 6 bases, leaving 28 bases between the germline ends. CDR3 length equals 19 residues. From germline, CDR1 is SGHVS and CDR2 FQNEAQ. The CDR3 bases are TGTGCCAGCAGCCTTTACCCCCAGGGCAACCCTATGTTTTCCGGGGAGCTGTTTTTT. This sequence encodes CASSLYPQGNPMFSGELFF.

This chain joins TRBV30 and TRBJ1-1; no clear D. V was pared by 4 bases and J by 4 bases, with 13 bases between. This CDR3 is 13 amino acids long. Germline CDR1 reads GTSNPN; CDR2 reads SVGIG (reference sequence). CDR3 bases: TGTGCCTGGAACGATGGGAACCCCACTGAAGCTTTCTTT. Translating gives CAWNDGNPTEAFF.

This sequence joins TRBV5-1 and TRBJ1-4; TRBD1 is a possible D gene (5 bases). Germline assignment: CDR1 SGHRS and CDR2 YFSETQ. V was shortened by 1 base and J by 7 bases, with 8 bases between the two germline ends. The CDR3 length is 13 residues. CDR3 coding DNA: TGCGCCAGCAGCTTGAGGACACCTGAAAAACTGTTTTTT. It encodes CASSLRTPEKLFF.

The chain combines TRBV25-1 with TRBJ1-4; 11 bases agree with TRBD1. V dropped 4 bases and J dropped 2; count of bases not matched to a gene: 6. Germline-derived CDR1 and CDR2 are MGHDK and SYGVNS. This CDR3 has 17 amino acids. The CDR3 coding sequence is TGTGCCAGCAGTGGACGGGACAGGGGGTCGACTAATGAAAAACTGTTTTTT. Amino acids: CASSGRDRGSTNEKLFF.

The chain carries TRBV5-8 and TRBJ1-3; TRBD1 might be the D (5 bases). Per germline, CDR1 SGHTS and CDR2 YDEGEE. V was trimmed by 1 base and J by 2 bases, leaving 16 bases between them. The CDR3 runs 17 residues. The CDR3 DNA follows: TGTGCCAGCAGCTTGCCCCACAGGAGGTTGGCTGGAAACACCATATATTTT. It yields the protein CASSLPHRRLAGNTIYF.

The rearrangement links TRBV7-9 to TRBJ2-1; 12 positions agree with TRBD2. After removal of 1 base from V and 9 bases from J, the junction contained 4 bases not matched to a gene. The CDR3 has 15 residues. From germline, CDR1 is SEHNR and CDR2 FQNEAQ (reference sequence). CDR3 loop: CASSLGGTSGREQFF. In DNA, the CDR3 is TGTGCCAGCAGCTTAGGTGGGACTAGCGGGCGTGAGCAGTTCTTC.

This clonotype has at least ten counts. The gene calls are TRBV11-2 and TRBJ1-2; D not resolved. The CDR3 runs 13 residues. Germline CDR1 is SGHAT and CDR2 is FQNNGV. V lost 4 bases, J lost 8 bases, and 14 bases lay in between. The CDR3 sequence is CASSSSLEIGYTF. The CDR3 DNA follows: TGTGCCAGCAGCTCCAGTCTGGAGATAGGCTACACCTTC.

This clonotype was recorded many times. The V gene is TRBV7-2, the J gene TRBJ2-7; D remains ambiguous. The CDR3 covers 15 residues. CDR1 is SGHTA and CDR2 is FQGNSA in the germline V gene. V lost 1 base to trimming and J lost 0 bases, with 10 bases between them. CDR3 nucleotide sequence: TGTGCCAGCAGCTTAGGTCCCTCTAGCTCCTACGAGCAGTACTTC. Protein product: CASSLGPSSSYEQYF.

Only a few counts were recorded for this clonotype. The CDR3 DNA reads TGCGCCAGCAGCTTGGCCTCGGGGGGAGATACGCAGTATTTT. As protein: CASSLASGGDTQYF. The J gene is TRBJ2-3, the V gene TRBV5-1; 7 bases are a match to TRBD2. V was clipped by 0 bases and J by 5 bases; unmatched bases: 3. This CDR3 has 14 residues. Germline V gene sequence: CDR1 SGHRS, CDR2 YFSETQ. Using reference TRBV5-1 and TRBJ2-3 for the parts outside the CDR3, the full variable domain is KAGVTQTPRYLIKTRGQQVTLSCSPISGHRSVSWYQQTPGQGLQFLFEYFSETQRNKGNFPGRFSGRQFSNSRSEMNVSTLELGDSALYLCASSLASGGDTQYFGPGTRLTVL.

Remarks on this clonotype: This could be a read error, since a much larger clone is one nucleotide away. This chain connects TRBV7-9 to TRBJ2-5, with 7 positions matching TRBD2. Losses at the gene ends were 6 bases for V and 3 bases for J; bases not matched to a gene: 10. CDR1 SEHNR and CDR2 FQNEAQ come from the germline V gene (reference sequence). The CDR3 spans 15 residues. The CDR3 loop is CASSSKQREKETQYF. DNA for the CDR3: TGTGCCAGCAGTTCCAAGCAGCGGGAAAAAGAGACCCAGTACTTC.

This clonotype was counted many times. The chain is built from TRBV7-2 and TRBJ2-3; 7 bases are shared with TRBD1. Germline trimming cut 3 bases from V and 1 base from J; bases unmatched to any gene: 7. This CDR3 contains 16 residues. Germline CDR1 SGHTA, CDR2 FQGNSA. The CDR3: CASSLGQSPRTDTQYF. The CDR3 DNA reads as TGTGCCAGCAGCTTGGGACAGTCCCCTCGCACAGATACGCAGTATTTT.

This clonotype was counted once. The rearrangement links TRBV20-1 to TRBJ2-1; a weak D match, TRBD2 (7 bases). Germline V gene lookup returns CDR1 DFQATT and CDR2 SNEGSKA (reference sequence). V lost 0 bases, J lost 1 base, and 13 bases lay in between. The CDR3 covers 16 residues. In DNA form, the CDR3 reads TGCAGTGCTAGAGATCTCCGGGGGGCATCCTACAATGAGCAGTTCTTC. Protein sequence: CSARDLRGASYNEQFF.

The V gene is TRBV10-3, the J gene TRBJ2-1; the D call may be TRBD1 or TRBD2 (5 bases each). V lost 6 bases, J lost 7 bases, and 10 bases lay in between. Germline CDR1 and CDR2: ENHRY and SYGVKD. The CDR3 sequence is 12 residues long. The CDR3 reads CAIRDSGNEQFF. The CDR3 nucleotides read TGTGCCATCAGGGACTCAGGGAATGAGCAGTTCTTC.

This clonotype was picked up many times. The chain uses TRBV7-8 and TRBJ2-2; 7 nucleotides line up with TRBD2. Per germline, CDR1 SGHVS and CDR2 FQNEAQ. This CDR3 spans 16 amino acids. V shed 0 bases, J shed 5 bases, and the junction held 6 bases outside the gene matches. CDR3 loop: CASSLAGTTFTGELFF. The CDR3 nucleotides read TGTGCCAGCAGCTTAGCCGGGACTACGTTTACCGGGGAGCTGTTTTTT.

The chain is built from TRBV6-2 or TRBV6-3 and TRBJ2-1; TRBD2 aligns across 8 bases. This CDR3 is 15 amino acids long. V lost 8 bases and J lost 8; bases outside the gene matches: 14. The germline V gene encodes CDR1 MNHEY and CDR2 SVGEGT. The CDR3 DNA reads TGTGCCAGCGGGGGGACGGGAGGGCCGGGGGATGAGCAGTTCTTC. Amino acids: CASGGTGGPGDEQFF.

The sample holds many counts of this clonotype. The chain recombines TRBV7-2 with TRBJ1-1; the match to TRBD1 covers 8 bases. This CDR3 is 15 amino acids long. The germline V gene encodes CDR1 SGHTA and CDR2 FQGNSA. The V and J ends lost 1 base and 4 bases, in that order; junction bases with no gene match: 5. CDR3 sequence (DNA): TGTGCCAGCAGCTTAGAAAGGACAGGGCTCACTGAAGCTTTCTTT. It yields the protein CASSLERTGLTEAFF.

This clonotype was observed many times. The chain carries TRBV5-6 and TRBJ1-1; D is undetermined. V was pared by 5 bases and J by 5 bases, with 22 bases between. CDR3 length: 16 amino acids. CDR1 is SGHDT and CDR2 is YYEEEE in the germline V gene. CDR3 sequence: CASSSEGKGFFTEAFF. The CDR3, as DNA: TGTGCCAGCAGTTCAGAAGGGAAGGGTTTCTTTACTGAAGCTTTCTTT.

This clonotype was seen ten or more times. CDR3 sequence (DNA): TGTGCCAGTTCCGTGAGAGGGAATTCACCCCTCCACTTT. This encodes CASSVRGNSPLHF. This chain connects TRBV2 to TRBJ1-6; D remains ambiguous. The germline V gene encodes CDR1 SNHLY and CDR2 FYNNEI. V was shortened by 9 bases and J by 7 bases, with 13 bases between the two germline ends. CDR3 length: 13 amino acids.